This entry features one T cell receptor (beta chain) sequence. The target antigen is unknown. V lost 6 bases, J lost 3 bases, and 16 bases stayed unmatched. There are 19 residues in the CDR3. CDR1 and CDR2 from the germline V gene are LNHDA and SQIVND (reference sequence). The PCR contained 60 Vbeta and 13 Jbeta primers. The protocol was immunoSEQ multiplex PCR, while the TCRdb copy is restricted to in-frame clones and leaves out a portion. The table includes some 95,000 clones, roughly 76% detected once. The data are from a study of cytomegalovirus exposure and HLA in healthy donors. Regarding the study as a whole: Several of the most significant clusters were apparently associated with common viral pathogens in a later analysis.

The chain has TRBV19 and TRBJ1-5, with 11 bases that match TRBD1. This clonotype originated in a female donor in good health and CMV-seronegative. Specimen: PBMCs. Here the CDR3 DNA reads TGTGCCAGTAGCCCAGACCCCAGAAAGGACAGGGGGCCCAATCAGCCCCAGCATTTT. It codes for CASSPDPRKDRGPNQPQHF. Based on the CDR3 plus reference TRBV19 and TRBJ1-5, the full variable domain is DGGITQSPKYLFRKEGQNVTLSCEQNLNHDAMYWYRQDPGQGLRLIYYSQIVNDFQKGDIAEGYSVSREKKESFPLTVTSAQKNPTAFYLCASSPDPRKDRGPNQPQHFGDGTRLSIL.